Below, one TCR beta chain is given with its context. Its antigen is not identified. Libraries were prepared by immunoSEQ multiplex PCR; TCRdb keeps only in-frame clonotypes and omits some of them. The profile covers some 190,000 clones, with roughly 89% appearing a single time and about 5.9% taken by the ten largest. These data belong to a study of Ad26.COV2.S vaccination and SARS-CoV-2 variants. Germline V lookup: CDR1 LNHDA, CDR2 SQIVND (reference sequence). CDR3 length: 18 residues. V was cut by 4 bases and J by 0 bases, with 18 bases left in between. Study-level results: People who got the vaccine had more spike-specific TCR breadth than people who got placebo. Responses of T cells in total may have been underestimated by the TCR breadth and depth analyses. The authors reported substantial breadth in spike-specific CD8+ and CD4+ T cell responses after vaccination. Non-spike TCR breadth did not differ much between vaccine and placebo recipients.

The chain links TRBV19 to TRBJ1-4; TRBD1 is a possible D gene (5 bases). Sequencing was performed on peripheral blood, taken after recovery from COVID-19. The clonotype was recovered from a human donor who had recovered from COVID-19. In DNA form, the CDR3 reads TGTGCCAGTAGTAGAGGAGGGACCAAAATTGCAACTAATGAAAAACTGTTTTTT. It yields the protein CASSRGGTKIATNEKLFF.